This T cell receptor beta chain is drawn from a study of shared clonotypes between healthy human individuals. Study-wide findings and caveats: Having only a few donors restricted how much genetic and exposure-history diversity was captured.

In the case of this clone: Antigen unknown.

The protocol was immunoSEQ multiplex PCR, while the TCRdb copy is restricted to in-frame clones and leaves out a portion. The data show about 470,000 clones, around 75% seen once. Input material: PBMCs. The sequence was collected from a woman aged 40 to 49 in good health. Some clones in this sample may be carry-over from other donors' samples.

The CDR3 sequence is CAWSTSGFSYEQYF. The CDR3 DNA reads as TGTGCCTGGAGTACCAGCGGGTTTTCCTACGAGCAGTACTTC. The V and J genes are TRBV30 and TRBJ2-7; a possible D gene is TRBD2 (6 bases). CDR1 and CDR2 (germline): GTSNPN, SVGIG (reference sequence). The V end lost 2 bases, the J end lost 1 base, and 12 bases lay between the germline ends. CDR3 length: 14 amino acids.